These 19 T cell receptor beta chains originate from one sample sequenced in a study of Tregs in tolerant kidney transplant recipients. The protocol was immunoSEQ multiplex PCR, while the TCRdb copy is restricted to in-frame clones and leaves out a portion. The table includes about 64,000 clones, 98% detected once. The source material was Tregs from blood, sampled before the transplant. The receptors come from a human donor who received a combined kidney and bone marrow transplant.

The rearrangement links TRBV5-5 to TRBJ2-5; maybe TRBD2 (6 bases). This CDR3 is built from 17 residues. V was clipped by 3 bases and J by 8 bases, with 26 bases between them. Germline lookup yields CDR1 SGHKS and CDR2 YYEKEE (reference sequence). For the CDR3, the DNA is TGTGCCAGCAGCTATATACACACCGGGGGAAAAAGGATAACCCAGTACTTC. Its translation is CASSYIHTGGKRITQYF.

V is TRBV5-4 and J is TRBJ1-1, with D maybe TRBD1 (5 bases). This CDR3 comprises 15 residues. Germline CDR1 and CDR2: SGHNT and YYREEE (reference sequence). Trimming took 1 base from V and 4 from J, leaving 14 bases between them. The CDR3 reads CASSLNIGGGTEAFF. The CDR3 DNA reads TGTGCCAGCAGCTTGAACATTGGGGGGGGCACTGAAGCTTTCTTT.

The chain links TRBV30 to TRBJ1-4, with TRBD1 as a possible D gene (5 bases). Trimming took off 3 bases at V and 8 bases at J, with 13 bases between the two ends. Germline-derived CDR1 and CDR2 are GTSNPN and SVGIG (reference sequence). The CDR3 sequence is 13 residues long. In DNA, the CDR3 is TGTGCCTGGAGCCAACAGGCGGAGGAAAAACTGTTTTTT. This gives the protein CAWSQQAEEKLFF.

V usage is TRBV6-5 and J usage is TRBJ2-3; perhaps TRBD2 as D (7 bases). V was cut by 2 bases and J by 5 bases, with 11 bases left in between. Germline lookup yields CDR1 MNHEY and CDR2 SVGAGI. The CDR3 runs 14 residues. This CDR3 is CASSYGGAVDTQYF. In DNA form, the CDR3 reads TGTGCCAGCAGTTACGGGGGGGCGGTAGATACGCAGTATTTT.

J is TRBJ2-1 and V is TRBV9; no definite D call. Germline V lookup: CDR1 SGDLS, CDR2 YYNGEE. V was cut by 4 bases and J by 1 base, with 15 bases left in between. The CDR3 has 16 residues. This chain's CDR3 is CASSQTVTLSYNEQFF. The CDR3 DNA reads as TGTGCCAGCAGCCAGACGGTGACTCTATCCTACAATGAGCAGTTCTTC.

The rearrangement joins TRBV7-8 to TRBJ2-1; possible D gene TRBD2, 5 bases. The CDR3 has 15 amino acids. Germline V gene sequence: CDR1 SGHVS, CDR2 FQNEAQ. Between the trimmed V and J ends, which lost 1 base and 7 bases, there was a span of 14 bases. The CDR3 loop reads CASSLVTTPGNEQFF. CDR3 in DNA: TGTGCCAGCAGCTTAGTGACTACCCCTGGGAATGAGCAGTTCTTC. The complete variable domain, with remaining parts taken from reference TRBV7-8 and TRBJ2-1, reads GAGVSQSPRYKVAKRGQDVALRCDPISGHVSLFWYQQALGQGPEFLTYFQNEAQLDKSGLPSDRFFAERPEGSVSTLKIQRTQQEDSAVYLCASSLVTTPGNEQFFGPGTRLTVL.

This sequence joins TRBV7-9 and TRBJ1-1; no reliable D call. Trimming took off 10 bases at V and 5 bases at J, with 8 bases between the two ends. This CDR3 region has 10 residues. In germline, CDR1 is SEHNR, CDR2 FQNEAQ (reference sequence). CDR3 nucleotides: TGTGCCACTCGAGGGACTGAAGCTTTCTTT. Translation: CATRGTEAFF.

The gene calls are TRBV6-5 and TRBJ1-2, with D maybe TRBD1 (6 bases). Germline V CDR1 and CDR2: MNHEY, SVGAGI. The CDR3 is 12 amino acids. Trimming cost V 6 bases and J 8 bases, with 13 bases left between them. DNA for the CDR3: TGTGCCAGCAGGTCACAGGGAGTAGGCTACACCTTC. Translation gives CASRSQGVGYTF.

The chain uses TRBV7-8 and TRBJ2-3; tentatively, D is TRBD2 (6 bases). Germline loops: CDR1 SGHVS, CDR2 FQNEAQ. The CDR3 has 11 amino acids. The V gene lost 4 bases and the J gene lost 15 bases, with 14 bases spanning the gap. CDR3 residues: CASSYGGPQYF. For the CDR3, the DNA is TGTGCCAGCAGCTACGGGGGACCCCAATATTTT. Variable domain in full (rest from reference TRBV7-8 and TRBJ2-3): GAGVSQSPRYKVAKRGQDVALRCDPISGHVSLFWYQQALGQGPEFLTYFQNEAQLDKSGLPSDRFFAERPEGSVSTLKIQRTQQEDSAVYLCASSYGGPQYFGPGTRLTVL.

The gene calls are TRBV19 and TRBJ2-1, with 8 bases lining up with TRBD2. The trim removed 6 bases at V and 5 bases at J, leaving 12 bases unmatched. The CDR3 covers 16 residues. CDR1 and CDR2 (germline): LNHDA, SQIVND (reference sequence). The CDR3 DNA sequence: TGTGCCAGTAGCCACAAGCGGGGGCGAGGCCACAATGAGCAGTTCTTC. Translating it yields CASSHKRGRGHNEQFF.

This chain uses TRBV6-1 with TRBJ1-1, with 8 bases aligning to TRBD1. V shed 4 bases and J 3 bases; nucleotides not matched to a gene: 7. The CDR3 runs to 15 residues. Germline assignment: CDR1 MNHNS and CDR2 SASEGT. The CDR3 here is CASSVYRGQDTEAFF. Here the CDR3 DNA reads TGTGCCAGCAGTGTTTACAGGGGACAGGACACTGAAGCTTTCTTT.

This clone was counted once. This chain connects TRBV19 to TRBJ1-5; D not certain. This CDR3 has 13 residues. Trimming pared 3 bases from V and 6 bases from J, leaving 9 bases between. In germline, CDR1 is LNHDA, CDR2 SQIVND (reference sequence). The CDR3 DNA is TGTGCCAGTAGTATGGGTCGGGGTCAGCCCCAGCATTTT. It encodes CASSMGRGQPQHF.

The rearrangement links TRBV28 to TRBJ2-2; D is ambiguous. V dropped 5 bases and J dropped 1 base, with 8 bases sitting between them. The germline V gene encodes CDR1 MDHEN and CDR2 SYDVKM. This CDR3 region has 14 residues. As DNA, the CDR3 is TGTGCCAGCAGTCTCCTCTTGAACACCGGGGAGCTGTTTTTT. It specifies CASSLLLNTGELFF.

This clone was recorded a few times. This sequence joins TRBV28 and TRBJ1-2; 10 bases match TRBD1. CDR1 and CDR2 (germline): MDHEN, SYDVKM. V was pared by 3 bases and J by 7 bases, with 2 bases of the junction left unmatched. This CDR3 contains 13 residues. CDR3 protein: CASSLGQGFGYTF. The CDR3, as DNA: TGTGCCAGCAGTTTGGGACAGGGGTTTGGCTACACCTTC.

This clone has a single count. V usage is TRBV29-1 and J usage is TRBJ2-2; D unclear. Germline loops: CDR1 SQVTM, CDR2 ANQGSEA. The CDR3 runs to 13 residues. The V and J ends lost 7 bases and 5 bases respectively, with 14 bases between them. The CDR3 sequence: CSAVMPSTGELFF. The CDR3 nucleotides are TGCAGCGCCGTGATGCCTAGTACCGGGGAGCTGTTTTTT.

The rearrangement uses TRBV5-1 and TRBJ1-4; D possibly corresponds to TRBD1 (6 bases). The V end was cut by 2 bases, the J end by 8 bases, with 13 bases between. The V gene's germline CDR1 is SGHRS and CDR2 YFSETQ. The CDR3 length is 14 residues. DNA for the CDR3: TGCGCCAGCAGCTTCAGGGGAGGGAGAGAAAAACTGTTTTTT. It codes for CASSFRGGREKLFF.

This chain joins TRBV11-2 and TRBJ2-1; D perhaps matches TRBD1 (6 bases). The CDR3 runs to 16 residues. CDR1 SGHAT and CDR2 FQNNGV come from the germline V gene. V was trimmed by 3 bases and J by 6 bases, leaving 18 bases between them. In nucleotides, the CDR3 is TGTGCCAGCAGCTTCTTTGGGGGCGGGTTGAGCAATGAGCAGTTCTTC. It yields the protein CASSFFGGGLSNEQFF. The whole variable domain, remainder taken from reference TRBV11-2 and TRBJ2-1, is EAGVAQSPRYKIIEKRQSVAFWCNPISGHATLYWYQQILGQGPKLLIQFQNNGVVDDSQLPKDRFSAERLKGVDSTLKIQPAKLEDSAVYLCASSFFGGGLSNEQFFGPGTRLTVL.

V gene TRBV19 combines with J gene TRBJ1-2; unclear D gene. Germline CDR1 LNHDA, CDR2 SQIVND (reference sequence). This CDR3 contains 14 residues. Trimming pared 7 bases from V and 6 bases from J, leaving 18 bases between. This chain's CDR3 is CASTPRRSGDGYTF. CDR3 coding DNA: TGTGCCAGTACTCCGCGACGGTCGGGTGATGGCTACACCTTC.

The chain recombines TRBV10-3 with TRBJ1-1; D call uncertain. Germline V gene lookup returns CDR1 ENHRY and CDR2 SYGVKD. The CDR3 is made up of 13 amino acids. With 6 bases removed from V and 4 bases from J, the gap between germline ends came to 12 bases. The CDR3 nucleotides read TGTGCCATCAGGGACTTTGGAGGCACTGAAGCTTTCTTT. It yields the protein CAIRDFGGTEAFF.